This T cell receptor beta chain was captured by sequencing in a study of blood T cell repertoires in COVID-19 (dated by TCRdb to the early 2020s). A note on the overall study: The collaborator samples originated in the United States, Italy and Spain and spanned the acute and convalescent phases of COVID-19. The material from the prospective study consisted of cDNA or gDNA derived from T cells, B-cell-depleted T cells, or PBMCs. Deeply sampled blood TCRbeta repertoires from subjects exposed to, actively infected with, or recovered from COVID-19 were included in the dataset. The repertoires were made available in a free public database intended to serve as a resource for research on the immune response to SARS-CoV-2. Samples were obtained from the ongoing ImmuneRACE study (first 160 participants) and from 1,200 or so subjects provided by 6 global collaborators. Sample metadata almost always included a de-identified subject ID, COVID-19 status, age in years and sex. Where HLA class I and class II types were available, the types were taken from metadata supplied by the sample provider, not from assay-based typing. Results the study describes overall, beyond this receptor: The amount of clinical and demographic metadata varied by source and participant and was provided uncurated.

One collaborating source in Seattle enrolled patients while the patients were actively infected and followed the patients over time throughout the course of disease. Whole blood was collected in K2EDTA tubes by collaborating institutions according to the institutions' own protocols. Collaborator samples were shipped for TCRbeta analysis as frozen whole blood, isolated PBMCs, or DNA extracted from either sample type. The immunoSEQ Assay, a bias-controlled multiplex PCR, was used to amplify TCRbeta CDR3 regions from genomic DNA. The paper's processing steps were these. Nucleated cell counts per sample were estimated from amplification of reference gene primers within the assay. To quantify the absolute abundance of each unique TCRbeta CDR3 rearrangement, sequence reads were collapsed and filtered. For each sample, productive Simpson clonality was calculated by taking the square root of Simpson's diversity index across productive rearrangements. Not all clones reach the TCRdb copy of this immuneACCESS table, which keeps in-frame sequences only. Checked studies attribute under half of the gap to unresolved V genes and leave the rest unexplained. The V and J calls and clone size were taken over from that table, and D and trimming were inferred from the DNA. The sample table holds some 150,000 clones, of which around 83% were seen once. About 12% of the sample lies in the top ten.

Note on this clone: Its antigen remains unidentified. The input lacks base qualities; no much larger clone sits a single base away.

The CDR3 sequence holds 12 residues, the cysteine and phenylalanine included. Only the CDR3 DNA is retained, 36 bases long and in frame from the first base. The CDR1 and CDR2 encoded by the germline V gene (reference sequence) are LNHDA and SQIVND. V is reduced by 4 bases and J by 5 bases, leaving a spacing of 8 bases between them. This receptor was obtained from a woman aged 60-75 years with COVID-19, enrolled during active disease. The rearranged chain carries TRBV19 and TRBJ1-2; TRBD1 is a possible D gene, resting on 5 matching bases. Material: peripheral blood. Read as DNA, the sequence is TGTGCCAGTAGTACTACAGGATATGGCTACACCTTC. Protein translation: CASSTTGYGYTF. The variable domain in full, with residues beyond the CDR3 obtained from the reference TRBV19 and TRBJ1-2 genes, is DGGITQSPKYLFRKEGQNVTLSCEQNLNHDAMYWYRQDPGQGLRLIYYSQIVNDFQKGDIAEGYSVSREKKESFPLTVTSAQKNPTAFYLCASSTTGYGYTFGSGTRLTVV.